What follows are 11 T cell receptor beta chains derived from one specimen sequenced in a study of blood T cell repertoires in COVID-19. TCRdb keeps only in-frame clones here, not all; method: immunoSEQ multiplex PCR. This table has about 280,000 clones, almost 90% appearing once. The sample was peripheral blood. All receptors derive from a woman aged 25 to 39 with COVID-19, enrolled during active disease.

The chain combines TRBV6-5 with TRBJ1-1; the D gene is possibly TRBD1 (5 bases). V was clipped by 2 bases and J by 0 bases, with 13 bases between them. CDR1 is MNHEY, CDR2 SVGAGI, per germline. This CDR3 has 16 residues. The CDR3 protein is CASSYMQGLLNTEAFF. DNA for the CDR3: TGTGCCAGCAGTTACATGCAGGGCCTTCTGAACACTGAAGCTTTCTTT.

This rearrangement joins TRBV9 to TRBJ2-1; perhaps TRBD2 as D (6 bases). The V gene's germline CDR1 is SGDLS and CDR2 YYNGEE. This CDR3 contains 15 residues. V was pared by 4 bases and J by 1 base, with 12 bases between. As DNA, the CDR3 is TGTGCCAGCAGCTTGGGGGGAGGATCCTACAATGAGCAGTTCTTC. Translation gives CASSLGGGSYNEQFF. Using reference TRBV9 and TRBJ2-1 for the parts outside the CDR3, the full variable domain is DSGVTQTPKHLITATGQRVTLRCSPRSGDLSVYWYQQSLDQGLQFLIQYYNGEERAKGNILERFSAQQFPDLHSELNLSSLELGDSALYFCASSLGGGSYNEQFFGPGTRLTVL.

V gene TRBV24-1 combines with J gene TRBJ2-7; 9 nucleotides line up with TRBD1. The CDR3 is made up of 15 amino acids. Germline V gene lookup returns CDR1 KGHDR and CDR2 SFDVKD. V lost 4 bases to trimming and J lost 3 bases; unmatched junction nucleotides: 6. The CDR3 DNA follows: TGTGCCACCAGTGACACGCGGGGACAGGGCTACGAGCAGTACTTC. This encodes CATSDTRGQGYEQYF.

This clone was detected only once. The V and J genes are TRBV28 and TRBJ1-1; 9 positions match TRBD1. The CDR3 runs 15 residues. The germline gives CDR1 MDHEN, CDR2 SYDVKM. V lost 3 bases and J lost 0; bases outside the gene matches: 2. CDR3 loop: CASSFGTGLNTEAFF. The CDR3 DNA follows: TGTGCCAGCAGTTTCGGGACAGGGTTGAACACTGAAGCTTTCTTT.

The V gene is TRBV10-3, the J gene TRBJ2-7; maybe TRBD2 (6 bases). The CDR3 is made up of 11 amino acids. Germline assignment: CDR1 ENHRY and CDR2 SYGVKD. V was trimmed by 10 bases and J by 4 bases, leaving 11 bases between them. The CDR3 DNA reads TGTGCCACCATGGAGGGGTACGAGCAGTACTTC. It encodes CATMEGYEQYF.

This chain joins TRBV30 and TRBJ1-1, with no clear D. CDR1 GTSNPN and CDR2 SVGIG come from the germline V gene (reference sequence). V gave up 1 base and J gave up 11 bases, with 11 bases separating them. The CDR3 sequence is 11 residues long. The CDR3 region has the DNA TGTGCCTGGAGTGCCATGCAGAGGGCTTTCTTT. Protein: CAWSAMQRAFF.

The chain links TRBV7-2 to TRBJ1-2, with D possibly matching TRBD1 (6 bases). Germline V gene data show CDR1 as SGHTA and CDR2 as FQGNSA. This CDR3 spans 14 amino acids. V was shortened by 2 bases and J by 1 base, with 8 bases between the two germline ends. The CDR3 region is CASSLQGNNYGYTF. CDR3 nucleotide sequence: TGTGCCAGCAGCTTACAGGGGAATAACTATGGCTACACCTTC.

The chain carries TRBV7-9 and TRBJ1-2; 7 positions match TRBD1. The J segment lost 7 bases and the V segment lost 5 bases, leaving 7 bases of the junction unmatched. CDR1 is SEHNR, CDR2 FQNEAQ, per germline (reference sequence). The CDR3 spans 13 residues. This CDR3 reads CASSLGTAAGYTF. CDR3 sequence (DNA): TGTGCCAGCAGCCTGGGGACAGCGGCTGGCTACACCTTC. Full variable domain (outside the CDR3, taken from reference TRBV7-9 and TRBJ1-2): DTGVSQNPRHKITKRGQNVTFRCDPISEHNRLYWYRQTLGQGPEFLTYFQNEAQLEKSRLLSDRFSAERPKGSFSTLEIQRTEQGDSAMYLCASSLGTAAGYTFGSGTRLTVV.

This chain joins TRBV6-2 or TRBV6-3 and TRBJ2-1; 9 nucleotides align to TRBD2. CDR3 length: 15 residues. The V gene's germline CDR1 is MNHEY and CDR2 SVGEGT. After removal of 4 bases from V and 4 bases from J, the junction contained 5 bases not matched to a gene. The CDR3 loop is CASSLTSGQYNEQFF. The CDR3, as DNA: TGTGCCAGCAGTTTGACTAGCGGTCAATACAATGAGCAGTTCTTC.

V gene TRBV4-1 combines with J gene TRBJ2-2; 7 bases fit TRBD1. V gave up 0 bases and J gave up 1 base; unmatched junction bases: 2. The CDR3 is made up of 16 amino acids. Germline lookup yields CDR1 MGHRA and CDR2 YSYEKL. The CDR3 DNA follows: TGCGCCAGCAGCCAAGACCCAGGGGGGAACACCGGGGAGCTGTTTTTT. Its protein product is CASSQDPGGNTGELFF.

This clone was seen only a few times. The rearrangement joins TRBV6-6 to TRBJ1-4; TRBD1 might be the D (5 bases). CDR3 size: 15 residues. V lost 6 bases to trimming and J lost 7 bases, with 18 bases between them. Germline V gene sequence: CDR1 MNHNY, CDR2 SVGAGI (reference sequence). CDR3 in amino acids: CASSPNKGSTEKLFF. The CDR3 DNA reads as TGTGCCAGCAGCCCCAATAAGGGGTCGACTGAAAAACTGTTTTTT.